This paragraph reports one T cell receptor (beta chain). Its specificity is unknown. This sample stems from a study of shared clonotypes between healthy human individuals. The study's findings and limits: Blood was the sole source, and tissue repertoires probably differ.

The CDR3 has 15 amino acids. The germline CDR1 and CDR2 sequences are ENHRY and SYGVKD. V shed 6 bases and J shed 3 bases, with 15 bases lying between them. The data were produced by immunoSEQ multiplex PCR, yet TCRdb's version contains in-frame clones alone and is incomplete. In the table there are about 490,000 clones, over 65% of which are singletons. Sequencing used PBMCs. The source is a woman in her forties in good health. Some clones in this sample may be carry-over from other donors' samples. The chain is built from TRBV10-3 and TRBJ2-1; D perhaps matches TRBD2 (5 bases). The CDR3 sequence is CAISPDSNLYNEQFF. The DNA of the CDR3 is TGTGCCATCAGCCCGGACTCCAACCTCTACAATGAGCAGTTCTTC.